Presented here are 8 T cell receptor beta chains from one specimen sequenced in a study of blood T cell repertoires in COVID-19. This table comes from immunoSEQ multiplex PCR, and its TCRdb copy is limited to in-frame clones, with some not included. The sample carries 90,000 to 130,000 clones, 76% recorded once. The sequenced sample consisted of peripheral blood. These receptors all come from an elderly woman with acute or convalescent COVID-19.

The rearrangement joins TRBV18 to TRBJ2-6, with TRBD1 identical over 7 bases. The length of the CDR3 is 15 residues. The ends lost 3 bases at V and 2 bases at J; junction bases unmatched: 1. Germline-derived CDR1 and CDR2 are KGHSH and LQKENI. DNA of the CDR3: TGTGCCAGCTCACCGAGGGGGCCTGGGGCCAACGTCCTGACTTTC. It translates to CASSPRGPGANVLTF.

This chain connects TRBV3-1 (or the pseudogene TRBV3-2) to TRBJ1-1, with unresolved D. Germline V gene lookup returns CDR1 LGHDT and CDR2 YNNKEL (reference sequence). Trimming pared 3 bases from V and 7 bases from J, leaving 12 bases between. This CDR3 comprises 13 residues. DNA for the CDR3: TGTGCCAGCAGCCAGCTGCCACCAGGTGAAGCTTTCTTT. Its protein is CASSQLPPGEAFF.

The chain joins TRBV9 to TRBJ2-3, with 9 bases fitting TRBD2. CDR3 length: 15 amino acids. Germline CDR1 reads SGDLS; CDR2 reads YYNGEE. V gave up 2 bases and J gave up 1 base; unmatched junction bases: 2. The CDR3 sequence is CASSVTSGRTDTQYF. The CDR3 region has the DNA TGTGCCAGCAGCGTTACTAGCGGGCGCACAGATACGCAGTATTTT.

This rearrangement joins TRBV24-1 to TRBJ2-3, with 8 positions matching TRBD1. The CDR3 contains 16 residues. Per the germline V gene, CDR1 is KGHDR and CDR2 is SFDVKD. Unmatched junction bases numbered 9, after V lost 4 bases and J lost 4 bases. The CDR3 loop is CATSDPGQGSSDTQYF. In DNA, the CDR3 is TGTGCCACCAGTGACCCTGGACAGGGAAGTTCAGATACGCAGTATTTT.

V usage is TRBV3-1 (or the pseudogene TRBV3-2) and J usage is TRBJ2-3, with TRBD2 identical over 14 bases. Germline V gives CDR1 LGHDT, CDR2 YNNKEL (reference sequence). The CDR3 is made up of 16 amino acids. With V trimmed by 4 bases and J by 6 bases, 6 bases remained unmatched. CDR3 in amino acids: CASSRGLAGVGDTQYF. The DNA for the CDR3 is TGTGCCAGCAGCCGGGGACTAGCGGGAGTTGGGGATACGCAGTATTTT.

This chain uses TRBV19 with TRBJ2-3; 8 bases map to TRBD1. The CDR3 sequence is 14 residues long. V shed 7 bases and J 5 bases; nucleotides not matched to a gene: 8. Germline CDR1 LNHDA, CDR2 SQIVND (reference sequence). As DNA, the CDR3 is TGTGCCAGTACCCGAAGTGGACAGGGAGATACGCAGTATTTT. Protein sequence: CASTRSGQGDTQYF.

The chain couples TRBV5-6 to TRBJ1-2; TRBD1 matches at 8 bases. Trimming removed 4 bases from V and 2 bases from J; junction bases left unmatched: 4. Germline CDR1 and CDR2: SGHDT and YYEEEE. The CDR3 extends over 14 amino acids. The CDR3 is CASSNRDRNYGYTF. The CDR3 coding sequence is TGTGCCAGCAGCAATAGGGACAGGAACTATGGCTACACCTTC.

V usage is TRBV7-6 and J usage is TRBJ2-1; 12 nucleotides align to TRBD2. The CDR3 is made up of 16 amino acids. Germline trimming cut 5 bases from V and 6 bases from J; bases unmatched to any gene: 8. Germline V gene lookup returns CDR1 SGHVS and CDR2 FNYEAQ. CDR3 in DNA: TGTGCCAGCAGCCCCGGGACTAGCGGGTCCCTCAATGAGCAGTTCTTC. Protein product: CASSPGTSGSLNEQFF.